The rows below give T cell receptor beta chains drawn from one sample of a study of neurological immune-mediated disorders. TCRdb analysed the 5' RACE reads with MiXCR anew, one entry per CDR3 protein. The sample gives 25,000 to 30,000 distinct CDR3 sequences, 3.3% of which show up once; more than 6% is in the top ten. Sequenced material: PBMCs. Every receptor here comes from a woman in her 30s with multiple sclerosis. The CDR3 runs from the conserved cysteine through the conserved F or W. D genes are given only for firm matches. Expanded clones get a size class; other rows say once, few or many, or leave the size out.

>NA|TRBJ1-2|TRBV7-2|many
TGTGCCAGCAGCTTAGTGGCCGGGGGCTTTGACTATGGCTACACCTTC
CASSLVAGGFDYGYTF
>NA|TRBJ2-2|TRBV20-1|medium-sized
TGCAGTGCCCCCCTTGCGGGGAACACCGGGGAGCTGTTTTTT
CSAPLAGNTGELFF
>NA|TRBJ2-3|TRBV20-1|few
TGCAGTGCCGTTGTCCTCAGGGAGACAGATACGCAGTATTTT
CSAVVLRETDTQYF
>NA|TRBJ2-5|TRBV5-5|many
TGTGCCAGCAGTTTATGGGATATAACGGAGACCCAGTACTTC
CASSLWDITETQYF
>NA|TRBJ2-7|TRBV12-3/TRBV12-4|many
TGTGCCAGCAGTTTGCAGGGTGGCTACGAGCAGTACTTC
CASSLQGGYEQYF
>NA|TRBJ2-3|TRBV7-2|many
TGTGCCAGCAGCTTAGTCCAATTCGCCACAGATACGCAGTATTTT
CASSLVQFATDTQYF
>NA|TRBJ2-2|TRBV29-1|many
TGCAGCGTTGTAGGCCAAAACACCGGGGAGCTGTTTTTT
CSVVGQNTGELFF
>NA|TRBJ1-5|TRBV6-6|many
TGTGCCAGCAGTCGGGGGGGAGGTGCCAATCAGCCCCAGCATTTT
CASSRGGGANQPQHF
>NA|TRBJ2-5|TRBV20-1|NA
TGCAGTGCGGAAGAGGCGCGCCCAGAGACCCAGTACTTC
CSAEEARPETQYF
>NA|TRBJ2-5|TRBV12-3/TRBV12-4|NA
TGTGCCAGCAGCCTTAGGACAATAGGAGAGACCCAGTACTTC
CASSLRTIGETQYF
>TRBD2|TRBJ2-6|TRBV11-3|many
TGTGCCAGCAGCTTACCCCCAGCAGGGACTAGTGCTGGGGCCAACGTCCTGACTTTC
CASSLPPAGTSAGANVLTF
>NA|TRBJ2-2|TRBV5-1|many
TGCGCCAGCAGCCTGGACGTAACCGGGGAGCTGTTTTTT
CASSLDVTGELFF
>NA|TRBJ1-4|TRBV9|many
TGTGCCAGCAGCCCAGTTATGGGACCGCACACCTCAACTAATGAAAAACTGTTTTTT
CASSPVMGPHTSTNEKLFF
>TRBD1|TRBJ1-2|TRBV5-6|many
TGTGCCAGCAGCGCCCCGGGACAGGGCAACTATGGCTACACCTTC
CASSAPGQGNYGYTF
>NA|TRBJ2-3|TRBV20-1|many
TGCAGTGTAAGAGGGGGGCAGGCAGATACGCAGTATTTT
CSVRGGQADTQYF